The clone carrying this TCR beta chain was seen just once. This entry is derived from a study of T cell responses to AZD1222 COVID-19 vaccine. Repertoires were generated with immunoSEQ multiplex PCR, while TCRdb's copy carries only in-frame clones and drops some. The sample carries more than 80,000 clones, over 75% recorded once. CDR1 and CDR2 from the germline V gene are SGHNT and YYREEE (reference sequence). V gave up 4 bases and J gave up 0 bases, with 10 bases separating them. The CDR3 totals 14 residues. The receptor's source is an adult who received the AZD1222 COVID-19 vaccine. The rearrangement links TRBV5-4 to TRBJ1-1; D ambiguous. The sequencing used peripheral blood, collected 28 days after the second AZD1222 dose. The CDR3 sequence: CASSRSEMNTEAFF. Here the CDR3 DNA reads TGTGCCAGCAGCCGGTCCGAGATGAACACTGAAGCTTTCTTT.